One and the same sample provided the 11 T cell receptor beta chains below, sequenced in a study of Graves' ophthalmopathy and Graves' hyperthyroidism. CDR3 regions of TCR beta were amplified from RNA transcripts. Amplification began with first-round RT-PCR using HTBI primers, then second-round multiplex PCR was performed. Using its own MiXCR run on the multiplex PCR reads, TCRdb lists one record per CDR3 protein. This sample has about 740,000 distinct CDR3 sequences, with 40% found just once. Sample: peripheral blood. The origin of the receptors is an adult man with Graves' ophthalmopathy.

V gene TRBV10-3 combines with J gene TRBJ2-7; no definite D call. The CDR3 spans 13 residues. CDR1 and CDR2 (germline): ENHRY, SYGVKD. With 3 bases removed from V and 7 bases from J, the gap between germline ends came to 13 bases. The CDR3 here is CAISDSSAGEQYF. The CDR3 nucleotides are TGTGCCATCAGTGACTCTAGTGCCGGGGAGCAGTACTTC.

The table lists this clonotype with many counts. The chain is built from TRBV7-2 and TRBJ2-7; TRBD2 is a possible D gene (6 bases). Germline V lookup: CDR1 SGHTA, CDR2 FQGNSA. The length of the CDR3 is 15 residues. The germline V and J ends were trimmed by 3 bases and 9 bases, with 21 bases remaining between them. In nucleotides, the CDR3 is TGTGCCAGCAGCTTGACAACTGGGGGGAGTGGCGGGCAGTACTTC. The encoded protein is CASSLTTGGSGGQYF.

This clonotype appeared a few times. The chain carries TRBV2 and TRBJ2-2; weak D call: TRBD1 (5 bases). The CDR3 has 14 amino acids. The germline gives CDR1 SNHLY, CDR2 FYNNEI. V lost 3 bases, J lost 1 base, and 6 bases lay in between. This CDR3 reads CASSDTGNTGELFF. As DNA, the CDR3 is TGTGCCAGCAGTGACACAGGGAACACCGGGGAGCTGTTTTTT. Filled out from reference TRBV2 and TRBJ2-2, the complete variable domain reads EPEVTQTPSHQVTQMGQEVILRCVPISNHLYFYWYRQILGQKVEFLVSFYNNEISEKSEIFDDQFSVERPDGSNFTLKIRSTKLEDSAMYFCASSDTGNTGELFFGEGSRLTVL.

CDR3 nucleotide sequence: TGCAGCTTACAGGGGGGCCCCTATGGCTACACCTTC. Protein product: CSLQGGPYGYTF. The chain couples TRBV29-1 to TRBJ1-2; 8 bases agree with TRBD1. Germline V gives CDR1 SQVTM, CDR2 ANQGSEA. CDR3 length: 12 amino acids. The junction had 6 bases not matched to a gene; V was cut back by 8 bases and J by 4 bases.

This clonotype was recorded a few times. This chain connects TRBV5-6 to TRBJ1-2; 8 nucleotides agree with TRBD1. Per the germline V gene, CDR1 is SGHDT and CDR2 is YYEEEE. The CDR3 totals 15 residues. V lost 0 bases to trimming and J lost 5 bases; unmatched junction nucleotides: 6. The CDR3 nucleotides read TGTGCCAGCAGCTTGGGGGCAGGGGGCCCTTATGGCTACACCTTC. Protein: CASSLGAGGPYGYTF. The complete variable domain, with remaining parts taken from reference TRBV5-6 and TRBJ1-2, reads DAGVTQSPTHLIKTRGQQVTLRCSPKSGHDTVSWYQQALGQGPQFIFQYYEEEERQRGNFPDRFSGHQFPNYSSELNVNALLLGDSALYLCASSLGAGGPYGYTFGSGTRLTVV.

There are a few counts of this clonotype. The chain joins TRBV20-1 to TRBJ1-1; no reliable D call. Between the trimmed V and J ends, which lost 2 bases and 4 bases, there was a span of 8 bases. CDR3 length: 12 residues. The germline gives CDR1 DFQATT, CDR2 SNEGSKA (reference sequence). The CDR3 bases are TGCAGTGCTAGAATGGGGAGCACTGAAGCTTTCTTT. Translation gives CSARMGSTEAFF.

Note on this clonotype: With a much larger clone just one base away, this may be a read error. This chain links TRBV9 with TRBJ1-5, with 7 bases aligning to TRBD1. The ends lost 0 bases at V and 8 bases at J; junction bases unmatched: 8. This CDR3 region has 15 residues. The germline V gene encodes CDR1 SGDLS and CDR2 YYNGEE. CDR3 coding DNA: TGTGCCAGCAGCGTAGGGACAGGCCTCATTGAGCCCCAGCATTTT. It yields the protein CASSVGTGLIEPQHF. Full variable domain (rest looked up from reference TRBV9 and TRBJ1-5): DSGVTQTPKHLITATGQRVTLRCSPRSGDLSVYWYQQSLDQGLQFLIQYYNGEERAKGNILERFSAQQFPDLHSELNLSSLELGDSALYFCASSVGTGLIEPQHFGDGTRLSIL.

This clonotype was seen a handful of times. This chain uses TRBV7-2 with TRBJ2-5, with unresolved D. Trimming stripped 3 bases from V and 3 bases from J, with 14 bases between. This CDR3 spans 15 amino acids. Germline CDR1 SGHTA, CDR2 FQGNSA. The CDR3 region has the DNA TGTGCCAGCAGCTTCGGGTCCCGGAGAAAAGAGACCCAGTACTTC. It codes for CASSFGSRRKETQYF.

This clonotype appeared many times. The rearrangement links TRBV25-1 to TRBJ1-2, with a weak D call TRBD1 (5 bases). Trimming stripped 5 bases from V and 7 bases from J, with 17 bases between. Looked up from germline, CDR1 is MGHDK and CDR2 is SYGVNS. The CDR3 is 14 residues long. CDR3 in amino acids: CASSSGGGFSGYTF. The CDR3 coding sequence is TGTGCCAGCAGTTCCGGGGGTGGATTCAGTGGCTACACCTTC.

The chain joins TRBV29-1 to TRBJ2-5; TRBD2 matches at 11 bases. The J call may be faulty, since TRBJ2-1 better matches the DNA end. This CDR3 is built from 14 residues. Germline values: CDR1 SQVTM, CDR2 ANQGSEA. In nucleotides, the CDR3 is TGCAGCGTTGAGATTAGCGGGAGGGTGGATGAGCAGTTCTTC. It yields the protein CSVEISGRVDEQFF.

The chain joins TRBV25-1 to TRBJ1-2; D may be TRBD1 (6 bases). This CDR3 is 16 amino acids long. Germline V CDR1 and CDR2: MGHDK, SYGVNS. The V gene lost 5 bases and the J gene lost 3 bases, with 19 bases spanning the gap. CDR3 nucleotide sequence: TGTGCCAGCAGTTTAGGGGGTGGAGGGCAGGACTATGGCTACACCTTC. Translated, it gives CASSLGGGGQDYGYTF.